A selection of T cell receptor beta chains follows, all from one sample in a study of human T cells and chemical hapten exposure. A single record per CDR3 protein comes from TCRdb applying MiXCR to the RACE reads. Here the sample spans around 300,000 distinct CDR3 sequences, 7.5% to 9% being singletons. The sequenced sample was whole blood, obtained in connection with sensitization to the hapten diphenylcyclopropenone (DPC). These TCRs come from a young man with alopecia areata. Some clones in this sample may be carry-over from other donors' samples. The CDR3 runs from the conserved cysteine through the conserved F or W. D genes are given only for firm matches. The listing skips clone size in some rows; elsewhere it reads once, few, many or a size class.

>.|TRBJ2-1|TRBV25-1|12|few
CASSVDGGFQFF
TGTGCCAGCAGCGTTGATGGCGGTTTTCAGTTCTTC
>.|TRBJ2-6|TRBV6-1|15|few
CASKEELAGANVLTF
TGTGCCAGCAAGGAGGAGTTAGCAGGGGCCAACGTCCTGACTTTC
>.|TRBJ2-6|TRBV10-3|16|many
CAISESLRAGANVLTF
TGTGCCATCAGTGAGTCTCTGAGGGCTGGGGCCAACGTCCTGACTTTC
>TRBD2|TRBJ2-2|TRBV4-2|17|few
CASSQATTLAGTGELFF
TGTGCCAGCAGCCAGGCCACGACTCTAGCGGGGACCGGGGAGCTGTTTTTT
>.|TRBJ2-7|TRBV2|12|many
CASRRWNYEQYF
TGTGCCAGCCGTCGGTGGAACTACGAGCAGTACTTC
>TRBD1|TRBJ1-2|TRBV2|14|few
CASSGTGYNYGYTF
TGTGCCAGCTCAGGGACAGGGTATAACTATGGCTACACCTTC
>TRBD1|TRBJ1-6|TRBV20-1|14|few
CSAQPGQINSPLHF
TGCAGTGCCCAACCGGGACAGATCAATTCACCCCTCCACTTT
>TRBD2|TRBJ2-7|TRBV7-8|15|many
CASSLAGGTAYEQYF
TGTGCCAGCAGCTTAGCCGGGGGGACGGCGTACGAGCAGTACTTC
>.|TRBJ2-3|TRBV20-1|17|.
CSAKYWSFGVFTDTQYF
TGCAGTGCTAAGTATTGGTCCTTCGGGGTTTTCACAGATACGCAGTATTTT
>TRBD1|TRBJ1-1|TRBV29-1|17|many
CSVEDFIQGGSGTEAFF
TGCAGCGTTGAAGACTTTATCCAAGGGGGCTCGGGCACTGAAGCTTTCTTT
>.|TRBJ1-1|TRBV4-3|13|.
CASSQDWPTEAFF
TGCGCCAGCAGCCAAGACTGGCCCACTGAAGCTTTCTTT
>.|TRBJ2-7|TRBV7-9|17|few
CASSFFTGGSPSYEQYF
TGTGCCAGCAGCTTCTTCACAGGCGGCAGTCCGAGCTACGAGCAGTACTTC
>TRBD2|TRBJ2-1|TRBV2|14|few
CASSPPGLAYEQFF
TGTGCCAGCAGCCCACCGGGACTAGCGTATGAGCAGTTCTTC
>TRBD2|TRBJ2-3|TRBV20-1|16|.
CSATPPSGGAPDTQYF
TGCAGTGCCACACCCCCTAGCGGGGGGGCCCCAGATACGCAGTATTTT
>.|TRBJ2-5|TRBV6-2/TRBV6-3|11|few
CASLGVETQYF
TGTGCCAGCCTGGGGGTAGAGACCCAGTACTTC
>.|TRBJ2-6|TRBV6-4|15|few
CASSDSGSGANVLTF
TGTGCCAGCAGTGACTCAGGCTCTGGGGCCAACGTCCTGACTTTC
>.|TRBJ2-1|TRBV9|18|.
CASSVSVGVGAPYNEQFF
TGTGCCAGCAGCGTCTCCGTTGGGGTGGGGGCGCCCTACAATGAGCAGTTCTTC
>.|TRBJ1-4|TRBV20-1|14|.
CSVPVGANNEKLFF
TGCAGTGTCCCGGTAGGGGCCAATAATGAAAAACTGTTTTTT
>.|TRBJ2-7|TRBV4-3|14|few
CASSQLTGFGEQYF
TGCGCCAGCAGCCAATTAACAGGGTTCGGAGAGCAGTACTTC
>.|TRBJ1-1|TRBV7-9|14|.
CASSLGEQGTEAFF
TGTGCCAGCAGCTTAGGGGAGCAGGGCACTGAAGCTTTCTTT
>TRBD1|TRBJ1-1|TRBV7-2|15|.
CASSFLRDRGTEAFF
TGTGCCAGCAGCTTCCTCCGGGACAGGGGGACTGAAGCTTTCTTT
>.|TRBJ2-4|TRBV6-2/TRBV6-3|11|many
CASSNPGTMYF
TGTGCCAGCAGTAACCCCGGGACAATGTACTTC
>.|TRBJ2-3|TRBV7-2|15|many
CASSPLDSPTDTQYF
TGTGCCAGCAGCCCACTGGACAGCCCCACAGATACGCAGTATTTT
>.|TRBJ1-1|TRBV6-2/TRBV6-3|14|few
CASSWKLMNTEAFF
TGTGCCAGCAGTTGGAAGCTAATGAACACTGAAGCTTTCTTT
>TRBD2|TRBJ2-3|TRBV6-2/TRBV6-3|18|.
CASTLWVAGGSGTDTQYF
TGTGCCAGCACCCTTTGGGTAGCGGGGGGGTCAGGCACAGATACGCAGTATTTT
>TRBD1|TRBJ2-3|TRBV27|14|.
CASSLTLRGDTQYF
TGTGCCAGCAGTTTAACCCTCAGGGGGGATACGCAGTATTTT
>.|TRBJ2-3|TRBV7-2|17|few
CASSFQSGDSSTDTQYF
TGTGCCAGCAGCTTCCAGTCGGGGGATAGTAGCACAGATACGCAGTATTTT
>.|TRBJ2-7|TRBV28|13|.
CASRVRGSYEQYF
TGTGCCAGCAGGGTCCGGGGCTCCTACGAGCAGTACTTC
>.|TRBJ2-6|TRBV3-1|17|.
CASSQPGAASGANVLTF
TGTGCCAGCAGCCAACCAGGGGCTGCCTCTGGGGCCAACGTCCTGACTTTC
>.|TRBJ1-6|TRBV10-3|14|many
CAISLGQTNSPLHF
TGTGCCATCAGTCTCGGACAGACTAATTCACCCCTCCACTTT
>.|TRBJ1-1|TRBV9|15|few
CASSVGGLLNTEAFF
TGTGCCAGCAGCGTAGGCGGACTCCTGAACACTGAAGCTTTCTTT
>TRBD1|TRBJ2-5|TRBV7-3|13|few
CASRPTGSETQYF
TGTGCCAGCAGACCGACAGGGAGTGAGACCCAGTACTTC
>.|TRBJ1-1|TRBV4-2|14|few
CASSQLQGNTEAFF
TGTGCCAGCAGCCAATTACAAGGGAACACTGAAGCTTTCTTT
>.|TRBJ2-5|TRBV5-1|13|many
CASSSQNRETQYF
TGCGCCAGCAGCTCGCAAAATCGGGAGACCCAGTACTTC